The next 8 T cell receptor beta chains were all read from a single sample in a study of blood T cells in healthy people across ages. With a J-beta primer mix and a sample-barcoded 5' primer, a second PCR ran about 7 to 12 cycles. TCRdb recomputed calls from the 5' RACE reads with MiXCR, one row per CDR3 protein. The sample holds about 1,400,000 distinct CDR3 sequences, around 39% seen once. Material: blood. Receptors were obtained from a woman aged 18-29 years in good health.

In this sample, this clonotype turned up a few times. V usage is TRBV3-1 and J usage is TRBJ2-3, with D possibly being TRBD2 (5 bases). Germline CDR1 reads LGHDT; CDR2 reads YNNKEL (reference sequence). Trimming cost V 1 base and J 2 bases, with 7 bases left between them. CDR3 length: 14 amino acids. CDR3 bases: TGTGCCAGCAGCCAAGGGACTTACACAGATACGCAGTATTTT. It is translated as CASSQGTYTDTQYF.

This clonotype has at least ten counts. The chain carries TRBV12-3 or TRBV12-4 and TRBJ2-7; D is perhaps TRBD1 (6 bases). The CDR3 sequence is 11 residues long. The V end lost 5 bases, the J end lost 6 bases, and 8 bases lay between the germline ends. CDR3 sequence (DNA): TGTGCCAGCAGTGAGACAGGCGAGCAGTACTTC. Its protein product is CASSETGEQYF.

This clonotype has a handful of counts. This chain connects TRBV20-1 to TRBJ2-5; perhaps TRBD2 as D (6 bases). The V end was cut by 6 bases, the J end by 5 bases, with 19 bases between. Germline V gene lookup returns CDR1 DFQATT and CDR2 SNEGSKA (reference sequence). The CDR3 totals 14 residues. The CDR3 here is CSAVDEEGYETQYF. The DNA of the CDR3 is TGCAGTGCAGTGGATGAGGAGGGTTATGAGACCCAGTACTTC.

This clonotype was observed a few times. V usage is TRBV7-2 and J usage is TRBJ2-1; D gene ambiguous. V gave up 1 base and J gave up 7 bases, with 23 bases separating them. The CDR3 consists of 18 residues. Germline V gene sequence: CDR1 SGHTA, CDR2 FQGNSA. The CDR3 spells CASSLEDRASTLGNEQFF. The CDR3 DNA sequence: TGTGCCAGCAGCTTAGAGGATAGGGCTAGTACTCTAGGGAATGAGCAGTTCTTC.

CDR3: CASSLARDRVCEQYF. The CDR3 region has the DNA TGTGCCAGCAGTTTAGCGCGGGACAGGGTTTGCGAGCAGTACTTC. This chain uses TRBV12-3 or TRBV12-4 with TRBJ2-7; 9 bases map to TRBD1. The J segment lost 6 bases and the V segment lost 0 bases, leaving 6 bases of the junction unmatched. This CDR3 spans 15 amino acids.

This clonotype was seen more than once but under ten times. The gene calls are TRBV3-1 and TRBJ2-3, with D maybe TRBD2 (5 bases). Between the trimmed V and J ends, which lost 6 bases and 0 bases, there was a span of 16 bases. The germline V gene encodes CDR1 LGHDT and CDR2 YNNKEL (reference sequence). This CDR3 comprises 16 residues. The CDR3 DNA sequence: TGTGCCAGCAGTTCCCCGGCAGGACTCAGCACAGATACGCAGTATTTT. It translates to CASSSPAGLSTDTQYF.

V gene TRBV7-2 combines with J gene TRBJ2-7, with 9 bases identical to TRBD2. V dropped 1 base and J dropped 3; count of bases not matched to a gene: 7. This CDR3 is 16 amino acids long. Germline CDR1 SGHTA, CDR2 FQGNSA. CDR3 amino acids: CASSLDLSGSFYEQYF. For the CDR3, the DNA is TGTGCCAGCAGCTTAGATCTTAGCGGGAGTTTCTACGAGCAGTACTTC.

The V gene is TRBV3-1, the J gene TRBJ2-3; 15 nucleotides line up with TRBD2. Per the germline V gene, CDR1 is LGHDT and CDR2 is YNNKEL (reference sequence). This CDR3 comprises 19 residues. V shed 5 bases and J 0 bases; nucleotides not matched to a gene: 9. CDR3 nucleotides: TGTGCCAGCAGCGACTATGGGACTAGCGGGGGGATTAGCACAGATACGCAGTATTTT. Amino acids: CASSDYGTSGGISTDTQYF.